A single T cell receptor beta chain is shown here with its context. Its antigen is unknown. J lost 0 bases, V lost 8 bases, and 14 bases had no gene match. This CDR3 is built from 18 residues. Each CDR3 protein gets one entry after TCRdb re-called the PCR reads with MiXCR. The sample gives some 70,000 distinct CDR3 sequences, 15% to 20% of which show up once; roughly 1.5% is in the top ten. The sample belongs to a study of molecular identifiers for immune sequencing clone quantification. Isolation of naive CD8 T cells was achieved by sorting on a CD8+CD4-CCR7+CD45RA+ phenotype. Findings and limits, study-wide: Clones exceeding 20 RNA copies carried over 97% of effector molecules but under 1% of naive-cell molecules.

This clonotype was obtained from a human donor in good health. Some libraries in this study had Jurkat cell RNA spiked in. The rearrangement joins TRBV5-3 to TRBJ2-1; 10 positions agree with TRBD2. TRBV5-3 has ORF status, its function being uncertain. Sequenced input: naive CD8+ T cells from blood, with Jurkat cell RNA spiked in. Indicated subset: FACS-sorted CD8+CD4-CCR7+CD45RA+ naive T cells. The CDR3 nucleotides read TGTGCCAGCAGCCCACGACTAGCGGGCCTCAGCTCCTACAATGAGCAGTTCTTC. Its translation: CASSPRLAGLSSYNEQFF.